The 21 T cell receptor beta chains below come from one sample, sequenced in a study of T cells in women clearing cervical HPV infection. Repertoires were generated with immunoSEQ multiplex PCR, while TCRdb's copy carries only in-frame clones and drops some. The sample yields about 41,000 clones, of which the top ten take up 6.5% to 8.5%. Sequenced input: blood buffy coat. The receptors here all came from a woman aged 18-70 years with a cervical HPV16 infection that either progressed to CIN3+ or cleared (not recorded which).

Of note for this clone: The CDR3 goes on 3 residues after the read ends, and that part is filled in from the germline J gene. The chain has TRBV7-2 and TRBJ2-6; D tentatively fits TRBD1 or TRBD2 (5 bases each). Germline CDR1 is SGHTA and CDR2 is FQGNSA. The CDR3 has 14 amino acids. CDR3 sequence reads: CASSPERAGSLLTF. The part of the CDR3 DNA that was read is TGTGCCAGCAGCCCAGAAAGGGCAGGGAGTCTC.

As regards this clone: The read gets to within 3 residues of the CDR3 end, and the germline J gene fills in the rest. This rearrangement joins TRBV5-1 to TRBJ2-1; possible D gene TRBD2, 6 bases. V shed 2 bases and J shed 1 base, with 10 bases lying between them. CDR1 is SGHRS and CDR2 is YFSETQ in the germline V gene. The CDR3 covers 15 residues. The sequenced part of the CDR3 DNA is TGCGCCAGCAGCTTCAGGGCGGGGTCCTACAATGAG. As protein: CASSFRAGSYNE. Given in full, the CDR3 is CASSFRAGSYNEQFF.

Points on this clone: The read finishes 3 residues shy of the CDR3 end, and the germline J gene is used to complete it. The chain carries TRBV10-1 and TRBJ2-2, with D possibly being TRBD2 (5 bases). The CDR3 consists of 14 residues. Trimming took 8 bases from V and 6 from J, leaving 16 bases between them. Germline assignment: CDR1 WNHNN and CDR2 SYGVQD (reference sequence). The CDR3 here is CASRASLRAGELFF. CDR3 bases read: TGCGCCAGCCGTGCGTCCTTGAGGGCCGGGGAG.

As to this clone: The read ends 3 residues before the CDR3 terminus; that terminus is restored from the germline J gene. The rearrangement joins TRBV12-3 or TRBV12-4 to TRBJ1-5; a weak D match, TRBD1 (5 bases). The germline V and J ends were trimmed by 5 bases and 7 bases, with 21 bases remaining between them. This CDR3 region has 16 residues. Incomplete CDR3 DNA: TGTGCCAGCAGTGGGCACCCAGGGTGGGAAAGGCAGCCC. Protein: CASSGHPGWERQP. The full CDR3 protein is CASSGHPGWERQPQHF.

A note on this clone: The CDR3 is cut off 3 residues early in the read; its end comes from the germline J gene. The chain employs TRBV4-1 and TRBJ2-1, with 9 nucleotides matching TRBD2. CDR1 is MGHRA, CDR2 YSYEKL, per germline. Trimming at V came to 4 bases and at J to 2 bases, leaving 3 bases not matched to a gene. The CDR3 sequence is 15 residues long. The covered CDR3 bases are TGCGCCAGCAGCCCAATAGCGGGGGCCTACAATGAG. Protein: CASSPIAGAYNE. The whole CDR3 protein is CASSPIAGAYNEQFF.

To note about this clone: The missing CDR3 end, 3 residues past where the read stops, is filled in from the germline J gene. The gene calls are TRBV5-1 and TRBJ1-5; 7 bases are a match to TRBD1. CDR1 SGHRS and CDR2 YFSETQ come from the germline V gene. V shed 4 bases, J shed 8 bases, and the junction held 12 bases outside the gene matches. CDR3 length: 15 amino acids. The DNA read from the CDR3 is TGCGCCAGCAGCACCGGACAGGCCTTAGGTGAGCCC. Translated, it gives CASSTGQALGEP. The CDR3 in full is CASSTGQALGEPQHF.

Concerning this clone itself: The missing CDR3 end, 3 residues past where the read stops, is filled in from the germline J gene. The rearrangement links TRBV19 to TRBJ1-5; unclear D gene. Germline V gene lookup returns CDR1 LNHDA and CDR2 SQIVND (reference sequence). Between the trimmed V and J ends, which lost 5 bases and 1 base, there was a span of 9 bases. The CDR3 is made up of 14 amino acids. The covered CDR3 bases are TGTGCCAGTAGTTCTGGGCTAAGCAATCAGCCC. It yields the protein CASSSGLSNQP. In full, the CDR3 is CASSSGLSNQPQHF.

As regards this clone: With the read ending 3 residues before the CDR3 end, the germline J gene is used to fill in that end. The V and J genes are TRBV14 and TRBJ2-7, with TRBD2 identical over 8 bases. The CDR3 totals 16 residues. Germline values: CDR1 SGHDN, CDR2 FVKESK. V lost 3 bases, J lost 3 bases, and 10 bases stayed unmatched. The CDR3 protein is CASSHIIAGSNYEQYF. CDR3 DNA (partial): TGTGCCAGCAGCCACATCATAGCGGGGTCTAACTACGAG.

The CDR3 bases that were read are TGTGCCAGCAGTACGGGGGGGGTCAGGGAAAAA. This codes for CASSTGGVREK. The full-length CDR3 reads as CASSTGGVREKLFF. The chain joins TRBV28 to TRBJ1-4, with D possibly matching TRBD1 (5 bases). The read halts 3 residues ahead of the CDR3 end, with the missing end drawn from the germline J gene. Deletions cut 5 bases from V and 8 bases from J, with 15 bases between. The CDR3 sequence is 14 residues long. Germline V CDR1 and CDR2: MDHEN, SYDVKM.

For this clone: The CDR3 extends 3 residues past the end of the read, so its final part is completed from the germline J gene. This chain uses TRBV4-2 with TRBJ1-2; the D gene is possibly TRBD1 (5 bases). Trimming removed 4 bases from V and 1 base from J, with 10 bases in between. Germline V gene data show CDR1 as LGHNA and CDR2 as YNFKEQ. This CDR3 has 14 amino acids. The sequenced CDR3 bases are TGTGCCAGCAGCCCACGGGGGGTTAACTATGGC. Its translation is CASSPRGVNYG. The CDR3 as a whole reads CASSPRGVNYGYTF.

As concerns this clone: The sequence runs out 3 residues before the end of the CDR3; the remainder is reconstructed from the germline J gene. V and J are TRBV5-1 and TRBJ2-3; D remains unclear. CDR1 and CDR2 from the germline V gene are SGHRS and YFSETQ. V lost 0 bases and J 0 bases, leaving 8 bases between the germline ends. The CDR3 is 15 residues long. CDR3 in amino acids: CASSLVGRSTDTQYF. CDR3 DNA (partial): TGCGCCAGCAGCTTGGTAGGCAGGAGCACAGATACG.

Comment on this clone: The read terminates 3 residues before the CDR3 end, so the remaining end is supplied by the germline J gene. V gene TRBV14 combines with J gene TRBJ2-6; D tentatively fits TRBD1 or TRBD2 (6 bases each). Looked up from germline, CDR1 is SGHDN and CDR2 is FVKESK. Trimming shortened V by 0 bases and J by 0 bases, and 9 bases separated the two germline ends. The CDR3 length is 17 residues. CDR3: CASSQDRGGSGANVLTF. The DNA read from the CDR3 is TGTGCCAGCAGCCAAGACAGGGGAGGCTCTGGGGCCAACGTC.

On this clone itself: The CDR3 end falls 3 residues outside the read, so it is completed with the germline J gene. The rearrangement uses TRBV7-9 and TRBJ1-2; the match to TRBD1 covers 7 bases. The CDR3 length is 13 residues. The germline V gene has CDR1 SEHNR and CDR2 FQNEAQ (reference sequence). CDR3: CASSFSDRFGYTF. CDR3 DNA, as far as it was read: TGTGCCAGCAGCTTTTCGGACAGGTTCGGC.

In the case of this clone: The CDR3 is cut off 3 residues early in the read; its end comes from the germline J gene. The rearrangement uses TRBV5-4 and TRBJ2-2, with 8 bases aligning to TRBD1. CDR3 length: 16 amino acids. V dropped 2 bases and J dropped 6; count of bases not matched to a gene: 9. The germline V gene has CDR1 SGHNT and CDR2 YYREEE (reference sequence). The chain's CDR3 is CASSFPGQGASGELFF. The covered CDR3 bases are TGTGCCAGCAGCTTCCCTGGACAGGGCGCATCCGGGGAG.

The sequenced part of the CDR3 DNA is TGTGCCAGCAGCTTATCAAGCGGAACCTACAATGAG. This sequence encodes CASSLSSGTYNE. The whole CDR3 sequence reads CASSLSSGTYNEQFF. The J gene is TRBJ2-1, the V gene TRBV7-2; a weak D match, TRBD2 (5 bases). The CDR3 end lies 3 residues beyond the end of the read and is filled in from the germline J gene. Germline CDR1 reads SGHTA; CDR2 reads FQGNSA. The CDR3 spans 15 residues. V was pared by 2 bases and J by 2 bases, with 10 bases between. The whole variable domain, remainder taken from reference TRBV7-2 and TRBJ2-1, is GAGVSQSPSNKVTEKGKDVELRCDPISGHTALYWYRQSLGQGLEFLIYFQGNSAPDKSGLPSDRFSAERTGGSVSTLTIQRTQQEDSAVYLCASSLSSGTYNEQFFGPGTRLTVL.

As to this clone: The CDR3 extends 3 residues past the end of the read, so its final part is completed from the germline J gene. The chain joins TRBV6-4 to TRBJ2-1; 14 positions match TRBD2. With 8 bases clipped from V and 6 bases from J, the junction kept 0 bases outside the gene matches. Germline V CDR1 and CDR2: MRHNA, SNTAGT. CDR3 length: 13 amino acids. The covered CDR3 bases are TGTGCCAGCGGGACTAGCGGGAGCAATGAG. Protein: CASGTSGSNE. The complete CDR3 protein is CASGTSGSNEQFF.

Details on this clone: From the germline J gene comes the end of the CDR3, since the read stops 3 residues before it. The V call is TRBV9, the J call TRBJ2-3; 7 bases are shared with TRBD1. CDR1 and CDR2 from the germline V gene are SGDLS and YYNGEE. The CDR3 runs 15 residues. The V gene end was trimmed by 3 bases and the J gene end by 0 bases; junction bases not matched to a gene: 4. CDR3 in amino acids: CASSAWDRSTDTQYF. Incomplete CDR3 DNA: TGTGCCAGCAGCGCATGGGACAGAAGCACAGATACG.

As for this clone: With the read ending 3 residues before the CDR3 end, the germline J gene is used to fill in that end. The chain employs TRBV19 and TRBJ2-2, with 10 bases matching TRBD1. This CDR3 is built from 20 residues. The V gene's germline CDR1 is LNHDA and CDR2 SQIVND (reference sequence). V lost 4 bases, J lost 6 bases, and 20 bases stayed unmatched. The chain's CDR3 is CASSNLGTGVSGYRAGELFF. Partial CDR3 DNA: TGTGCCAGTAGTAATTTGGGGACAGGGGTTAGCGGATACCGGGCCGGGGAG.

Turning to this clone: Read sequence stops 3 residues before the CDR3 end, and the germline J gene provides the missing end. The V gene is TRBV18, the J gene TRBJ1-5, with D possibly being TRBD1 (5 bases). V was clipped by 3 bases and J by 0 bases, with 15 bases between them. From germline, CDR1 is KGHSH and CDR2 LQKENI. The CDR3 consists of 17 residues. CDR3 DNA, as far as it was read: TGTGCCAGCTCACCGTTACAGGCCACGGATAGCAATCAGCCC. Its translation is CASSPLQATDSNQP. The whole CDR3 sequence is CASSPLQATDSNQPQHF.

CDR3 loop: CASSLEVGGLGYTF. The CDR3 DNA, read in part, is TGTGCCAGCAGCTTGGAGGTAGGGGGCCTTGGC. V is TRBV5-4 and J is TRBJ1-2; 7 nucleotides line up with TRBD1. The read ends 3 residues early relative to the CDR3; the germline J gene fills the gap. The CDR3 spans 14 residues. Germline CDR1 reads SGHNT; CDR2 reads YYREEE (reference sequence). V lost 0 bases to trimming and J lost 7 bases; unmatched junction nucleotides: 6.

With regard to this clone: The read terminates 3 residues ahead of where the CDR3 ends, so the germline J gene completes it. This rearrangement joins TRBV20-1 to TRBJ2-2; 14 bases align to TRBD2. This CDR3 is built from 17 residues. J lost 6 bases, V lost 5 bases, and 11 bases had no gene match. Germline CDR1 DFQATT, CDR2 SNEGSKA (reference sequence). The sequenced CDR3 bases are TGCAGTGCTTCGCCCCAGACGGGACTAGCGGGGGCCGGGGAG. Translated, it gives CSASPQTGLAGAGE. The CDR3 in its entirety is CSASPQTGLAGAGELFF.